This T cell receptor (beta chain) was sequenced for a study of T cells in narcolepsy. Study in general: Patients with NT1 or NT2 and healthy control donors were enrolled.

With respect to this clone: The antigen is undetermined.

The method was immunoSEQ multiplex PCR; TCRdb's version includes in-frame clones alone and lacks a portion of them. This table has 30,000 to 45,000 clones, approximately 85% appearing once. Study observations and caveats: Comparing one patient's CSF and blood CD4+ clonotypes highlighted HCRT- and TRIB2-specific autoreactive clonotypes. In some patient and control memory CD4+ samples, autoreactive clones were absent. Blood of same and different patients, but not healthy controls, reportedly held recurring autoreactive clonotypes.

The CDR3 runs to 13 residues. Germline CDR1 is SGHTA and CDR2 is FQGNSA. V was trimmed by 1 base and J by 7 bases, leaving 8 bases between them. The clonotype originates from a human donor with narcolepsy. The J gene is TRBJ1-5, the V gene TRBV7-2; TRBD1 is a possible D gene (5 bases). Sequenced material: CD45RA- memory CD4+ T cells from PBMCs. The CDR3 DNA reads TGTGCCAGCAGCTTAGGCGGGGGGCAGCCCCAGCATTTT. This gives the protein CASSLGGGQPQHF.